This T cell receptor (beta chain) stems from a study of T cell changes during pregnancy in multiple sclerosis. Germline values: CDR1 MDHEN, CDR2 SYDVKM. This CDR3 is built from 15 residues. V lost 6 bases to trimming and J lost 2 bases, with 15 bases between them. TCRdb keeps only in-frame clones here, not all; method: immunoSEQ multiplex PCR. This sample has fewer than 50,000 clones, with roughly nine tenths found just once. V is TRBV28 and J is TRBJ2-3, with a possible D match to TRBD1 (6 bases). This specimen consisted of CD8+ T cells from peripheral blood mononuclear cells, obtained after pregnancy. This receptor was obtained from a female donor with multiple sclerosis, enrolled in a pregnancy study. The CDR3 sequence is CASSRGQPITDTQYF. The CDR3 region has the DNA TGTGCCAGCAGCCGAGGACAGCCGATCACAGATACGCAGTATTTT.